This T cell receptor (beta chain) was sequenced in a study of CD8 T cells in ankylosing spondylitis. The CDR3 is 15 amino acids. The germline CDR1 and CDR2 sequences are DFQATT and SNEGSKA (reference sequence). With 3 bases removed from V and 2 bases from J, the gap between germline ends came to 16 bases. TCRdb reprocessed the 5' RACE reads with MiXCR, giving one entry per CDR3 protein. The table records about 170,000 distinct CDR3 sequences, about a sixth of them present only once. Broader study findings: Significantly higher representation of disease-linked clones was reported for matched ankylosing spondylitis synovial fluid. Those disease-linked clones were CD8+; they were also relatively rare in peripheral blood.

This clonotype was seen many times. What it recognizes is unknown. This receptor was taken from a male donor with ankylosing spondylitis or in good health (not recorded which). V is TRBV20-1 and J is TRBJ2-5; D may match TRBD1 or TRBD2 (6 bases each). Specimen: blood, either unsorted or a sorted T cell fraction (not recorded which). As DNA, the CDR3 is TGCAGTGCTAGGGGGAGGCCGGGACAACAAGAGACCCAGTACTTC. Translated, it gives CSARGRPGQQETQYF.